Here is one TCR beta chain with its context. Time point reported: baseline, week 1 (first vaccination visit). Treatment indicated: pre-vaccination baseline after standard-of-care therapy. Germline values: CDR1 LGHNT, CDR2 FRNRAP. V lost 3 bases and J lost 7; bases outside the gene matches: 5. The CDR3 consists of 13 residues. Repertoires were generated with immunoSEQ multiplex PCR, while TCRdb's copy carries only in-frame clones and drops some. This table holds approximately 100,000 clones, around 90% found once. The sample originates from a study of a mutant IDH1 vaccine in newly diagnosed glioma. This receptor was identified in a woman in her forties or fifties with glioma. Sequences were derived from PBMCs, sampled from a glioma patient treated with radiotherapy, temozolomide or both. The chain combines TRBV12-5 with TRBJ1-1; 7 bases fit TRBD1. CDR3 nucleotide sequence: TGTGCTAGTGGTTTCAACCAGGGGGTTGAAGCTTTCTTT. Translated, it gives CASGFNQGVEAFF.